These T cell receptor beta chains were read from a single sample in a study of T cells after yellow fever vaccination. TCRdb analysed the 5' RACE reads with MiXCR anew, one entry per CDR3 protein. The data show 250,000 to 350,000 distinct CDR3 sequences, with around 6.8% seen just once and about a sixth held by the top ten. The sample was PBMCs, taken roughly 45 days after the first yellow fever vaccination. The receptors come from a man aged 18 to 29 who received the YFV17D yellow fever vaccine. CDR3s include the opening cysteine and the closing phenylalanine or tryptophan. Each record gives: J gene, V gene, CDR3 protein.

J gene: TRBJ2-4
V gene: TRBV7-3
CDR3 protein: CASSLTGESAKNIQYF

J gene: TRBJ2-2
V gene: TRBV7-8
CDR3 protein: CASSLVAGLNTGELFF

J gene: TRBJ2-1
V gene: TRBV4-3
CDR3 protein: CASSQDVSFDEQFF

J gene: TRBJ1-2
V gene: TRBV5-1
CDR3 protein: CASSLVQGKDYGYTF

J gene: TRBJ1-1
V gene: TRBV5-6
CDR3 protein: CASSRRWAGFAEAFF

J gene: TRBJ2-1
V gene: TRBV10-3
CDR3 protein: CAISEFRGGNEQFF

J gene: TRBJ1-1
V gene: TRBV30
CDR3 protein: CAWSAGQSTEAFF

J gene: TRBJ2-3
V gene: TRBV18
CDR3 protein: CASSRFSGGAGDTQYF

J gene: TRBJ2-2
V gene: TRBV5-5
CDR3 protein: CASSLSGLGELFF

J gene: TRBJ2-3
V gene: TRBV5-1
CDR3 protein: CASSLTGVSEDTQYF

J gene: TRBJ2-2
V gene: TRBV6-1
CDR3 protein: CASSDQTGGMYTGELFF

J gene: TRBJ1-6
V gene: TRBV6-1
CDR3 protein: CASSAQRGLNSPLHF

J gene: TRBJ2-2
V gene: TRBV6-2/TRBV6-3
CDR3 protein: CASSQHRGLAGNTGELFF

J gene: TRBJ1-4
V gene: TRBV7-9
CDR3 protein: CASSSRSQNEKLFF

J gene: TRBJ1-6
V gene: TRBV7-2
CDR3 protein: CASLQRIGRLNSPLHF

J gene: TRBJ2-6
V gene: TRBV14
CDR3 protein: CASSQELGANVLTF

J gene: TRBJ2-2
V gene: TRBV12-3/TRBV12-4
CDR3 protein: CASSPRGAGGRNGELFF

J gene: TRBJ1-2
V gene: TRBV6-5
CDR3 protein: CASSNGGTYGYTF

J gene: TRBJ1-1
V gene: TRBV4-2
CDR3 protein: CASSTAGQTNTEAFF

J gene: TRBJ2-7
V gene: TRBV20-1
CDR3 protein: CSARGRAYEQYF

J gene: TRBJ1-6
V gene: TRBV27
CDR3 protein: CASSLTDRASPLHF

J gene: TRBJ2-4
V gene: TRBV20-1
CDR3 protein: CSARAGGLEGIQYF

J gene: TRBJ1-4
V gene: TRBV4-2
CDR3 protein: CASSQARGLATNEKLFF

J gene: TRBJ1-1
V gene: TRBV6-2/TRBV6-3
CDR3 protein: CASDNGQGSEAFF

J gene: TRBJ2-1
V gene: TRBV11-3
CDR3 protein: CASSPANAREQFF

J gene: TRBJ2-5
V gene: TRBV7-8
CDR3 protein: CASSLRRIQETQYF

J gene: TRBJ2-1
V gene: TRBV7-2
CDR3 protein: CASSSTLAANNEQFF

J gene: TRBJ2-7
V gene: TRBV7-2
CDR3 protein: CASSLGRRGIGDEQYF

J gene: TRBJ1-5
V gene: TRBV7-8
CDR3 protein: CASSFDGLYSNQPQHF

J gene: TRBJ1-1
V gene: TRBV4-3
CDR3 protein: CASSKLRDSTVGTEAFF

J gene: TRBJ2-1
V gene: TRBV28
CDR3 protein: CASSYPRGGSYNEQFF

J gene: TRBJ1-5
V gene: TRBV10-3
CDR3 protein: CAISESRPGRSAPQHF

J gene: TRBJ2-3
V gene: TRBV18
CDR3 protein: CASSPRTGREDTQYF

J gene: TRBJ2-7
V gene: TRBV11-1
CDR3 protein: CASSLRPLRGQGYGYEQYF

J gene: TRBJ2-5
V gene: TRBV5-6
CDR3 protein: CASSLWDRGALGTQYF

J gene: TRBJ1-2
V gene: TRBV5-1
CDR3 protein: CASSLDGPPNYGYTF

J gene: TRBJ1-2
V gene: TRBV7-2
CDR3 protein: CASSFQGLDGYTF

J gene: TRBJ2-6
V gene: TRBV19
CDR3 protein: CASSMQASGANVLTF

J gene: TRBJ1-4
V gene: TRBV12-3/TRBV12-4
CDR3 protein: CASSLQPDEKLFF

J gene: TRBJ2-5
V gene: TRBV5-4
CDR3 protein: CASSLAGRRETQYF

J gene: TRBJ2-3
V gene: TRBV5-1
CDR3 protein: CASSPGGAEDTQYF

J gene: TRBJ2-3
V gene: TRBV27
CDR3 protein: CASSYRLRDTQYF

J gene: TRBJ2-7
V gene: TRBV20-1
CDR3 protein: CSALGTGVGEQYF

J gene: TRBJ1-6
V gene: TRBV20-1
CDR3 protein: CSAREQSPSPLHF

J gene: TRBJ2-1
V gene: TRBV20-1
CDR3 protein: CSAREGASGGVRYNEQFF

J gene: TRBJ2-7
V gene: TRBV4-1
CDR3 protein: CASSPGQGAMYEQYF

J gene: TRBJ2-5
V gene: TRBV2
CDR3 protein: CASSGPLMVEETQYF

J gene: TRBJ1-2
V gene: TRBV5-1
CDR3 protein: CASSLGDRGFYGYTF

J gene: TRBJ2-7
V gene: TRBV30
CDR3 protein: CAWSADRTGREQYF

J gene: TRBJ1-6
V gene: TRBV10-3
CDR3 protein: CAIQGGQGNNSPLHF

J gene: TRBJ2-3
V gene: TRBV7-2
CDR3 protein: CASSFPSSTDTQYF

J gene: TRBJ2-2
V gene: TRBV27
CDR3 protein: CASSPAGPNTGELFF

J gene: TRBJ1-5
V gene: TRBV6-5
CDR3 protein: CASSWQSYNQPQHF

J gene: TRBJ1-6
V gene: TRBV5-4
CDR3 protein: CASSLYRGPDSPLHF

J gene: TRBJ2-1
V gene: TRBV7-2
CDR3 protein: CASSSARQLHNEQFF

J gene: TRBJ2-1
V gene: TRBV4-1
CDR3 protein: CASSQEVPGLNEQFF

J gene: TRBJ2-1
V gene: TRBV7-7
CDR3 protein: CASSSGERGHNEQFF